A selection of T cell receptor beta chains follows, all from one sample in a study of blood T cell repertoires in COVID-19. The data were produced by immunoSEQ multiplex PCR, yet TCRdb's version contains in-frame clones alone and is incomplete. In the table there are fewer than 250,000 clones, about 86% of which are singletons. Sample: PBMCs or T cells enriched from blood (not recorded which). The receptors were gathered from a woman in her thirties or forties with acute COVID-19. The CDR3 runs from the conserved cysteine through the conserved F or W. The D gene is left open where the match is weak. Some rows have no size entry. The others give once, few or many, or a class for an expanded clone.

CASSFRLEPDTQYF,TGTGCCAGCAGTTTTCGACTAGAACCAGATACGCAGTATTTT,TRBJ2-3,-,-,TRBV28
CASSSQGQPQHF,TGTGCCAGCAGTTCGCAGGGACAGCCCCAGCATTTT,TRBJ1-5,-,-,TRBV28
CARAGISLPPYSTDTQYF,TGTGCCAGAGCGGGAATAAGCCTGCCGCCCTATAGTACAGATACGCAGTATTTT,TRBJ2-3,TRBD2,-,TRBV2
CASRDRYTDTQYF,TGTGCCAGCCGGGACAGATACACAGATACGCAGTATTTT,TRBJ2-3,TRBD1,-,TRBV12-3/TRBV12-4
CASSWGLAARRVSYEQYF,TGTGCCAGCAGCTGGGGACTAGCGGCCCGACGAGTTTCCTACGAGCAGTACTTC,TRBJ2-7,TRBD2,-,TRBV5-5
CASSQGGQGRTQPQHF,TGCGCCAGCAGCCAAGGGGGACAGGGGAGGACTCAGCCCCAGCATTTT,TRBJ1-5,TRBD1,-,TRBV4-1
CASSIGRQGYQPQHF,TGTGCCAGTAGTATAGGGCGACAGGGCTACCAGCCCCAGCATTTT,TRBJ1-5,TRBD1,few,TRBV19
CASSEFGRGDDTQYF,TGTGCCAGCAGTGAATTCGGCAGGGGAGATGATACGCAGTATTTT,TRBJ2-3,-,-,TRBV25-1
CASSLAVAYEQFF,TGTGCCAGCAGCTTAGCCGTGGCCTATGAGCAGTTCTTC,TRBJ2-1,-,-,TRBV11-2
CASWTGTGGYGYTF,TGTGCCAGTTGGACCGGGACGGGAGGATATGGCTACACCTTC,TRBJ1-2,-,-,TRBV18
CASSPDSLEQYF,TGTGCCAGCAGCCCAGACAGTCTCGAGCAGTACTTC,TRBJ2-7,-,-,TRBV7-8
CASSVVTGENTDTQYF,TGTGCCAGCAGCGTAGTAACAGGGGAGAACACAGATACGCAGTATTTT,TRBJ2-3,TRBD1,-,TRBV9
CASSLVTSGNRVQFF,TGTGCCAGCAGTTTAGTGACTAGCGGGAATCGGGTGCAGTTCTTC,TRBJ2-1,TRBD2,-,TRBV27
CASSRTRDTGELFF,TGCGCCAGCAGCCGTACCAGGGACACCGGGGAGCTGTTTTTT,TRBJ2-2,-,few,TRBV4-1
CASSRWTSGNGPLGDTQYF,TGTGCCAGCAGCCGATGGACTAGCGGGAATGGGCCCCTTGGGGATACGCAGTATTTT,TRBJ2-3,TRBD2,-,TRBV11-2
CASTPRTGKTQYF,TGTGCCAGCACCCCAAGGACAGGGAAGACCCAGTACTTC,TRBJ2-5,TRBD1,-,TRBV11-2
CAWSVRTSGSIGADTQYF,TGTGCCTGGAGTGTACGGACTAGCGGGAGTATTGGAGCAGATACGCAGTATTTT,TRBJ2-3,TRBD2,once,TRBV30
CATSDGTGGYNEQFF,TGTGCCACCAGTGATGGGACAGGGGGATACAATGAGCAGTTCTTC,TRBJ2-1,TRBD1,-,TRBV24-1
CAISESTGLTYEQYF,TGTGCCATCAGTGAGTCGACCGGACTCACCTACGAGCAGTACTTC,TRBJ2-7,-,-,TRBV10-3
CAISDLYRNGNTIYF,TGTGCCATCAGTGATCTGTACAGGAATGGAAACACCATATATTTT,TRBJ1-3,-,-,TRBV10-3
CASSSAGVGRLNTEAFF,TGTGCCAGCAGTTCCGCGGGGGTGGGCCGACTGAACACTGAAGCTTTCTTT,TRBJ1-1,-,-,TRBV28
CASSYMRSGSGDEQFF,TGTGCCAGCAGCTATATGCGGAGCGGGAGCGGTGATGAGCAGTTCTTC,TRBJ2-1,TRBD2,-,TRBV7-9
CASSSVGGAYNEQFF,TGTGCCAGCAGCTCAGTTGGGGGGGCATACAATGAGCAGTTCTTC,TRBJ2-1,-,few,TRBV9
CASREMLGQGARSPTGELFF,TGTGCCAGCAGGGAAATGTTGGGACAGGGGGCAAGGAGCCCCACCGGGGAGCTGTTTTTT,TRBJ2-2,TRBD1,-,TRBV2
CASGGEKLFF,TGTGCCAGCGGAGGGGAAAAACTGTTTTTT,TRBJ1-4,-,-,TRBV28
CASSYTGTGVEAFF,TGTGCCAGCAGTTACACCGGGACAGGGGTTGAAGCTTTCTTT,TRBJ1-1,TRBD1,-,TRBV6-5
CASSLGWGADTQYF,TGTGCCAGCAGCTTGGGGTGGGGAGCAGATACGCAGTATTTT,TRBJ2-3,-,-,TRBV5-6
CASSDYNPLAGVYEQYF,TGTGCCAGCAGTGACTACAATCCCCTAGCGGGAGTCTACGAGCAGTACTTC,TRBJ2-7,TRBD2,-,TRBV6-4
CASPYRETNEKLFF,TGCGCCAGTCCATATAGGGAGACTAATGAAAAACTGTTTTTT,TRBJ1-4,-,-,TRBV5-1
CASSGRQINQPQHF,TGTGCCAGCAGTGGGAGACAGATCAATCAGCCCCAGCATTTT,TRBJ1-5,-,-,TRBV25-1
CASSLRGAGHGYTF,TGTGCCAGCAGTCTCCGGGGGGCAGGGCATGGCTACACCTTC,TRBJ1-2,-,-,TRBV2
CASSLGGDEQFF,TGTGCCAGCAGCTTAGGAGGCGATGAGCAGTTCTTC,TRBJ2-1,-,once,TRBV11-3
CASTSDIESHTF,TGTGCCAGCACCTCTGACATCGAGAGCCACACCTTC,TRBJ1-2,-,-,TRBV28
CASRSTGTSLYEQYF,TGTGCCAGCAGGTCAACCGGGACTAGTCTCTACGAGCAGTACTTC,TRBJ2-7,TRBD2,-,TRBV28
CASSQDGGVNYGYTF,TGTGCCAGCAGCCAAGACGGTGGTGTGAACTATGGCTACACCTTC,TRBJ1-2,-,-,TRBV3-1/TRBV3-2
CASSLEWGTVSYEQYF,TGTGCCAGCAGTTTAGAGTGGGGGACTGTCAGCTACGAGCAGTACTTC,TRBJ2-7,-,-,TRBV27
CSVGQGAEAFF,TGCAGCGTGGGACAGGGAGCTGAAGCTTTCTTT,TRBJ1-1,TRBD1,-,TRBV29-1
CASSSRTSGSYEQYF,TGTGCCAGCAGCTCTAGGACTAGCGGGAGCTACGAGCAGTACTTC,TRBJ2-7,TRBD2,-,TRBV7-8
CASTLAGDKVQYF,TGTGCCAGTACGTTAGCGGGAGACAAGGTGCAGTACTTC,TRBJ2-7,TRBD2,-,TRBV19
CASSQEVRDSYILNTGELFF,TGTGCCAGCAGCCAGGAAGTCCGGGACTCATATATCCTAAACACCGGGGAGCTGTTTTTT,TRBJ2-2,-,-,TRBV4-2
CASSLGPGQFSGNTIYF,TGTGCCAGCAGCTTAGGTCCTGGACAGTTCTCTGGAAACACCATATATTTT,TRBJ1-3,-,few,TRBV7-9
CASKGEETQYF,TGTGCCAGCAAGGGGGAAGAGACCCAGTACTTC,TRBJ2-5,-,-,TRBV6-5
CASSLAGQSSEQFF,TGTGCCAGCAGCTTAGCGGGGCAGTCAAGTGAGCAGTTCTTC,TRBJ2-1,-,-,TRBV7-3
CASSLKGTEAFF,TGTGCCAGCTCACTAAAGGGGACTGAAGCTTTCTTT,TRBJ1-1,-,-,TRBV18
CASSRPNGYNEQFF,TGTGCCAGCAGCCGGCCGAACGGGTACAATGAGCAGTTCTTC,TRBJ2-1,-,-,TRBV11-2
CASTLSGGQGNTQYF,TGTGCCAGCACCCTAAGCGGGGGACAGGGTAATACGCAGTATTTT,TRBJ2-3,-,-,TRBV6-5
CASSYQGSPNYGYTF,TGTGCCAGCAGTTACCAGGGGTCTCCCAACTATGGCTACACCTTC,TRBJ1-2,-,-,TRBV6-2/TRBV6-3
CASRRQGAIYF,TGTGCCAGCAGGCGTCAGGGGGCCATATATTTT,TRBJ1-3,TRBD1,-,TRBV6-5
CASSRRPQSRLYNEQFF,TGTGCCAGCAGCCGCAGACCCCAGTCTAGACTCTACAATGAGCAGTTCTTC,TRBJ2-1,-,-,TRBV28